The source of this T cell receptor beta chain is a study of shared clonotypes between healthy human individuals. The CDR3 has 16 residues. Germline values: CDR1 SGDLS, CDR2 YYNGEE. The junction had 2 bases not matched to a gene; V was cut back by 0 bases and J by 1 base. Researchers ran the assay at a deep level. The repertoire was sequenced with immunoSEQ multiplex PCR; TCRdb's copy has only in-frame clones and lacks some. The sample has a few million clones, 95% seen once. This TCR was recovered from a man between 18 and 29 years old in good health. The chain uses TRBV9 and TRBJ2-7; 12 positions match TRBD2. Source material: naive CD4+ T cells sorted from blood. The sample's subset: CD45RA+ positively selected. The CDR3 DNA follows: TGTGCCAGCAGCGTAGATGGACTAGCGGGATCCTACGAGCAGTACTTC. Its translation is CASSVDGLAGSYEQYF.